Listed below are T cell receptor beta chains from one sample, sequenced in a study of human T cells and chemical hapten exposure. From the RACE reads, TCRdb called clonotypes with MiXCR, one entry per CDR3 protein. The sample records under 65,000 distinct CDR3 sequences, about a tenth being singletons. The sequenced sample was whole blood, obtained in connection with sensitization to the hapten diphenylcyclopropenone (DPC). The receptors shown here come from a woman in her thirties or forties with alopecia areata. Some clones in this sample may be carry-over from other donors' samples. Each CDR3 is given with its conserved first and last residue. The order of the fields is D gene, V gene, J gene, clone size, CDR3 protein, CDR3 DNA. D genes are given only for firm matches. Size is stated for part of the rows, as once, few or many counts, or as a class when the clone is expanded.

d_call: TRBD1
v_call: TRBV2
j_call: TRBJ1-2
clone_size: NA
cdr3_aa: CASSGQGLARYGYTF
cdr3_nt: TGTGCCAGCAGTGGACAGGGCCTCGCTCGCTATGGCTACACCTTC

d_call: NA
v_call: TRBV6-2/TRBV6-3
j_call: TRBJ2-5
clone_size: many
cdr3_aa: CASSYPTMVGETQYF
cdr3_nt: TGTGCCAGCAGTTACCCGACCATGGTAGGAGAGACCCAGTACTTC

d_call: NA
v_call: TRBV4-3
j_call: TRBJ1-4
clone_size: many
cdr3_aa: CASSQDLQGREKLFF
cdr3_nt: TGCGCCAGCAGCCAAGATTTGCAGGGGAGAGAAAAACTGTTTTTT

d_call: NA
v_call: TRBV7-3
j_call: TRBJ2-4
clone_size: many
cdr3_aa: CASSLGAVLAKNIQYF
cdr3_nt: TGTGCCAGCAGCTTAGGGGCAGTACTAGCCAAAAACATTCAGTACTTC

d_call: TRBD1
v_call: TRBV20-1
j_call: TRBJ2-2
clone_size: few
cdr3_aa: CSASKTGGATGELFF
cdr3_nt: TGCAGTGCTAGCAAAACAGGGGGCGCGACCGGGGAGCTGTTTTTT

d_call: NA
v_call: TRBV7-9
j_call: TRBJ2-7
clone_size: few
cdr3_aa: CASSNSDRQGSYEQYF
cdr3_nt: TGTGCCAGCAGCAATTCGGACCGCCAGGGATCCTACGAGCAGTACTTC

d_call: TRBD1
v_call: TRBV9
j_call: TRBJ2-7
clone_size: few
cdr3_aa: CASSVRDRAYEQYF
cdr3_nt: TGTGCCAGCAGCGTCCGGGACAGGGCATACGAGCAGTACTTC

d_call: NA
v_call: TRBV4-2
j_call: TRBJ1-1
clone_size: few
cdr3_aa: CASSQGGGYTEAFF
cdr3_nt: TGTGCCAGCAGCCAAGGGGGAGGATACACTGAAGCTTTCTTT

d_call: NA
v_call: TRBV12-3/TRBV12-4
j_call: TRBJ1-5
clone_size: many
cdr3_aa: CASSRGQRYNQPQHF
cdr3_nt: TGTGCCAGCAGCCGTGGACAGAGGTACAATCAGCCCCAGCATTTT

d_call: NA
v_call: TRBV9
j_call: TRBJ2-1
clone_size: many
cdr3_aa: CASGDRGDSYNEQFF
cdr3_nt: TGTGCCAGCGGAGATAGGGGGGACTCCTACAATGAGCAGTTCTTC

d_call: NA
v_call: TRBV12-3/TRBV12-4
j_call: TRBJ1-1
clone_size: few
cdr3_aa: CASSLWSGTEAFF
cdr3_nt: TGTGCCAGCAGTTTATGGTCTGGCACCGAAGCTTTCTTT

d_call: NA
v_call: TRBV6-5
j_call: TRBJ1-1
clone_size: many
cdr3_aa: CASSYSNRGIAEAFF
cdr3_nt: TGTGCCAGCAGTTACTCGAATCGGGGCATCGCTGAAGCTTTCTTT

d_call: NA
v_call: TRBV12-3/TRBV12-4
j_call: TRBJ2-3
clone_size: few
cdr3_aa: CASSLLDRDTDTQYF
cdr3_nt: TGTGCCAGCAGTTTACTGGACAGAGACACAGATACGCAGTATTTT

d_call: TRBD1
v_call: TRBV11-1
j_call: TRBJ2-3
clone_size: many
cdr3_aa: CASQTQEQGDTQYF
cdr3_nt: TGTGCCAGCCAGACCCAGGAACAGGGGGATACGCAGTATTTT

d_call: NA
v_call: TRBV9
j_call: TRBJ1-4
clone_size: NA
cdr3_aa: CASSVVGSGDANEKLFF
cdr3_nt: TGTGCCAGCAGCGTAGTTGGGTCTGGGGACGCTAATGAAAAACTGTTTTTT

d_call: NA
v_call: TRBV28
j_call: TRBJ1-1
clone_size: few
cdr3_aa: CASSLGGPYTEAFF
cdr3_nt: TGTGCCAGCAGTTTGGGGGGGCCCTACACTGAAGCTTTCTTT

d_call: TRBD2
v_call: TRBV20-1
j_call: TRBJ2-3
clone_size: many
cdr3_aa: CSAGGVSSGPGDTQYF
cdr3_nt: TGCAGTGCTGGGGGGGTCTCTAGCGGCCCTGGGGATACGCAGTATTTT

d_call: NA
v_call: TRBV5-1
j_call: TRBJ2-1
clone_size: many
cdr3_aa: CASSPSRGVSSYNEQFF
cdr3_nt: TGCGCCAGCAGCCCGAGTAGGGGGGTTTCCTCCTACAATGAGCAGTTCTTC

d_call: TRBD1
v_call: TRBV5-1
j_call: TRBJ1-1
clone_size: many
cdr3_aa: CASSLRQGIMNTEAFF
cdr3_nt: TGCGCCAGCAGCCTTAGACAGGGGATCATGAACACTGAAGCTTTCTTT

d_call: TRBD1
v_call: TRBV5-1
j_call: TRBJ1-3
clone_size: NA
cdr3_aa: CASSHGQEGGNTIYF
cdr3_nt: TGCGCCAGCAGCCATGGACAGGAAGGTGGAAACACCATATATTTT

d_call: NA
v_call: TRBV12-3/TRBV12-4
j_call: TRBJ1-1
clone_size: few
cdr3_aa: CASSSPEMNTEAFF
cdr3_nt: TGTGCCAGCAGTTCCCCGGAGATGAACACTGAAGCTTTCTTT

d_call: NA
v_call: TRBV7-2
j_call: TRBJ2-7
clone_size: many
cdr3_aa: CASGGLSYEQYF
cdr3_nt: TGTGCCAGCGGGGGACTTTCCTACGAGCAGTACTTC

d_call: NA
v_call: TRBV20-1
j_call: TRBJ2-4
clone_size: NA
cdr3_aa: CSARDAQGTNIQYF
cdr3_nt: TGCAGTGCTAGAGATGCCCAGGGTACGAACATTCAGTACTTC

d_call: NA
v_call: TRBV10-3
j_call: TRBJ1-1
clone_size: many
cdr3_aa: CAISAAGNMNTEAFF
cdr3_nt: TGTGCCATCAGTGCGGCAGGGAACATGAACACTGAAGCTTTCTTT

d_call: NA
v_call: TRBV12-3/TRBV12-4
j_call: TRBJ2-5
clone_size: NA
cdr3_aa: CASSLGGFGETQYF
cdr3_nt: TGTGCCAGCAGCCTCGGAGGGTTCGGAGAGACCCAGTACTTC

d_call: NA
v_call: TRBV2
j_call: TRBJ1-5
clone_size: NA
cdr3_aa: CASSEEIARNQPQHF
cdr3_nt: TGTGCCAGCAGTGAAGAGATCGCGAGGAATCAGCCCCAGCATTTT

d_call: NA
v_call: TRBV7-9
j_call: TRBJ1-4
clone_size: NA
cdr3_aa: CASSGRTATNEKLFF
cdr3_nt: TGTGCCAGCAGCGGCCGGACAGCAACTAATGAAAAACTGTTTTTT

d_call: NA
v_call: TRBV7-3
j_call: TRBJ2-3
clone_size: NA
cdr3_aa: CASSGRGVGTDTQYF
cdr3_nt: TGTGCCAGCAGCGGCAGGGGAGTCGGCACAGATACGCAGTATTTT

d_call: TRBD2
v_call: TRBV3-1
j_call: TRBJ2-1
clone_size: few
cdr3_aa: CASSQARTSGTLRNEQFF
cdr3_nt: TGTGCCAGCAGCCAAGCCCGGACTAGCGGGACGTTAAGGAATGAGCAGTTCTTC

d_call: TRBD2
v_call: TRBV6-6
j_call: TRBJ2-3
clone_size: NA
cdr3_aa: CASSYNKAGGRTDTQYF
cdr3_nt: TGTGCCAGCAGTTACAATAAAGCGGGGGGACGCACAGATACGCAGTATTTT

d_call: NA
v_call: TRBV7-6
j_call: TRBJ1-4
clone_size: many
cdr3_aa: CASSFTGEKLFF
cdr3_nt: TGTGCCAGCAGCTTCACGGGTGAAAAACTGTTTTTT

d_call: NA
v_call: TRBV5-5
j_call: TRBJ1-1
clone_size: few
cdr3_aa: CASSRGLNTEAFF
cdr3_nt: TGTGCCAGCAGCAGGGGGTTGAACACTGAAGCTTTCTTT

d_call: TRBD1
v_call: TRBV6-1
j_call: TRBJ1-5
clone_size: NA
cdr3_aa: CASSLGQGESQPQHF
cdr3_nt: TGTGCCAGCAGCCTGGGACAGGGTGAGAGTCAGCCCCAGCATTTT

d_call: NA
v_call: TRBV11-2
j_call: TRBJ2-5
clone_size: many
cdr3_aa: CASSIGQVSETQYF
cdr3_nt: TGTGCCAGCAGCATAGGCCAGGTGTCAGAGACCCAGTACTTC

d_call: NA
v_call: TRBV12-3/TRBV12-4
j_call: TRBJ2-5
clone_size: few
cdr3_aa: CASSLAGSEQLQETQYF
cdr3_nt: TGTGCCAGCAGTTTAGCGGGTTCGGAACAGCTCCAAGAGACCCAGTACTTC

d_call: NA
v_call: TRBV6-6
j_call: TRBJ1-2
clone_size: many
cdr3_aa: CASSYGRVNYGYTF
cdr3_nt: TGTGCCAGCAGTTACGGTCGGGTCAACTATGGCTACACCTTC

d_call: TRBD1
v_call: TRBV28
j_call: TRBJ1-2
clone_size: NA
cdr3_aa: CASLTDRGRNYGYTF
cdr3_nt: TGTGCCAGCCTTACGGACAGGGGGCGCAACTATGGCTACACCTTC

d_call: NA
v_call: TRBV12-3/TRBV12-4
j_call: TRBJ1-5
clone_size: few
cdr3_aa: CASSLVATQNSNQPQHF
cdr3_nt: TGTGCCAGCAGTTTAGTGGCCACCCAAAATAGCAATCAGCCCCAGCATTTT

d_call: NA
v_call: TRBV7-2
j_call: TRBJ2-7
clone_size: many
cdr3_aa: CASSRDFVYEQYF
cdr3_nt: TGTGCCAGCAGCCGGGACTTTGTCTACGAGCAGTACTTC

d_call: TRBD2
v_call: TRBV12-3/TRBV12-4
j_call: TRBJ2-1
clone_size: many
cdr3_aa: CASSLGLAGGIEQFF
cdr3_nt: TGTGCCAGCAGTTTGGGTCTAGCGGGGGGGATTGAGCAGTTCTTC

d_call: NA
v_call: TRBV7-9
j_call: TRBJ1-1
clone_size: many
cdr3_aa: CASSLITEAFF
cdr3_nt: TGTGCCAGCAGCTTGATAACTGAAGCTTTCTTT

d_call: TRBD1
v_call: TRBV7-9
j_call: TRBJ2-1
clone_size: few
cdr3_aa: CASSLPGQGGNEQFF
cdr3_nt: TGTGCCAGCAGCCTACCGGGACAGGGAGGCAATGAGCAGTTCTTC

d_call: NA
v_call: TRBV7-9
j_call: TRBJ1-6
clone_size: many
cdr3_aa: CASSYAGGGRNSPLHF
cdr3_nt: TGTGCCAGCAGCTACGCCGGGGGAGGGAGGAATTCACCCCTCCACTTT

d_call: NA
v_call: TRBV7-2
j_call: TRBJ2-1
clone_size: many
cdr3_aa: CASSPNIAGEQFF
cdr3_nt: TGTGCCAGCAGCCCGAATATTGCGGGCGAGCAGTTCTTC

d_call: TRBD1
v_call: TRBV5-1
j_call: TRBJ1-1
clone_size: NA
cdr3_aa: CASSFSGTVLNTEAFF
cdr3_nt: TGCGCCAGCAGCTTCTCCGGGACAGTATTGAACACTGAAGCTTTCTTT

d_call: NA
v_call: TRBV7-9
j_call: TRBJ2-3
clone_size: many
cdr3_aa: CASSLWGPTDTQYF
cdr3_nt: TGTGCCAGCAGCTTATGGGGGCCAACAGATACGCAGTATTTT

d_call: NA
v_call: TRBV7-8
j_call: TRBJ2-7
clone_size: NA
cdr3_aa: CASSLWARDYEQYF
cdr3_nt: TGTGCCAGCAGCTTATGGGCCAGGGACTACGAGCAGTACTTC

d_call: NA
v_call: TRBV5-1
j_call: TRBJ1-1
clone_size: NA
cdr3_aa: CASSMAGYTEAFF
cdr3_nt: TGCGCCAGCAGCATGGCTGGTTACACTGAAGCTTTCTTT

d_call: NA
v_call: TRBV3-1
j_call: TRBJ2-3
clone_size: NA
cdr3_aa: CASSQEGEGDLFHTDTQYF
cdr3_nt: TGTGCCAGCAGCCAAGAGGGCGAGGGAGACTTGTTCCACACAGATACGCAGTATTTT

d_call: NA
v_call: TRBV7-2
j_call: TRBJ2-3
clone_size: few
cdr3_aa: CASSSDGSTDTQYF
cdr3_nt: TGTGCCAGCAGTTCCGACGGAAGCACAGATACGCAGTATTTT

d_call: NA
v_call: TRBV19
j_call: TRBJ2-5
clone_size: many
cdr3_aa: CASSIWGREETQYF
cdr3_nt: TGTGCCAGTAGTATCTGGGGCCGAGAAGAGACCCAGTACTTC

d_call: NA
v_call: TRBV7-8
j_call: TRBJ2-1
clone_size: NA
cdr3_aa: CASSLRTDNEQFF
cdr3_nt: TGTGCCAGCAGCTTACGTACCGACAATGAGCAGTTCTTC

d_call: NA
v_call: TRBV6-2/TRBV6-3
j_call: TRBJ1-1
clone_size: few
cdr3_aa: CASRREGPNTEAFF
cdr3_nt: TGTGCCAGCAGACGAGAGGGCCCGAACACTGAAGCTTTCTTT

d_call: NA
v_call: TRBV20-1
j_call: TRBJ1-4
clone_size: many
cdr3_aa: CSARPGGGTNEKLFF
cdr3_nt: TGCAGTGCTAGGCCCGGGGGAGGTACTAATGAAAAACTGTTTTTT